A single sample gave rise to the 9 T cell receptor beta chains below, sequenced in a study of T-cell reconstitution after alpha-beta-depleted transplantation in children. Unique molecular identifiers featured in how the TCRbeta library was prepared. One entry per CDR3 protein, called by TCRdb with MiXCR from the PCR reads. The table has some 200,000 distinct CDR3 sequences, about a tenth seen once; the top ten hold roughly 28%. The starting material was PBMCs, obtained before TCRalphabeta/CD19-depleted stem cell transplant. The source of these receptors is a child under two years old with acute myeloid leukemia, due to receive a stem cell transplant.

At least ten counts were recorded for this clonotype. This chain links TRBV12-3 or TRBV12-4 with TRBJ2-7; D is undetermined. The CDR3 is 14 amino acids. Trimming cost V 2 bases and J 5 bases, with 13 bases left between them. The CDR3 region is CASSLSAGRNEQYF. The CDR3 nucleotides read TGTGCCAGCAGTTTAAGTGCTGGGCGGAACGAGCAGTACTTC.

At least ten counts were recorded for this clonotype. This sequence joins TRBV11-2 and TRBJ2-7; a weak D match, TRBD2 (6 bases). Germline lookup yields CDR1 SGHAT and CDR2 FQNNGV. Trimming removed 5 bases from V and 6 bases from J, with 14 bases in between. This CDR3 is built from 13 residues. The CDR3 here is CASSRPTSREQYF. DNA of the CDR3: TGTGCCAGCAGCCGACCGACTAGTCGCGAGCAGTACTTC.

This clonotype was counted many times. The gene calls are TRBV11-2 and TRBJ1-6; no clear D. The CDR3 covers 18 residues. V gave up 1 base and J gave up 0 bases, with 13 bases separating them. CDR1 is SGHAT, CDR2 FQNNGV, per germline. The CDR3 is CASSLGEGSRSYNSPLHF. The CDR3, as DNA: TGTGCCAGCAGCTTAGGGGAAGGGAGCCGCTCCTATAATTCACCCCTCCACTTT. The whole variable domain, remainder taken from reference TRBV11-2 and TRBJ1-6, is EAGVAQSPRYKIIEKRQSVAFWCNPISGHATLYWYQQILGQGPKLLIQFQNNGVVDDSQLPKDRFSAERLKGVDSTLKIQPAKLEDSAVYLCASSLGEGSRSYNSPLHFGNGTRLTVT.

In its sample, this clonotype was seen many times. This rearrangement joins TRBV28 to TRBJ1-1, with 9 bases fitting TRBD1. Trimming took 6 bases from V and 1 from J; bases not matched to a gene: 6. Per germline, CDR1 MDHEN and CDR2 SYDVKM. The CDR3 runs to 15 residues. The CDR3 nucleotides are TGTGCCAGCAGGCCTCCGGGACAGGGGAACACTGAAGCTTTCTTT. The encoded protein is CASRPPGQGNTEAFF.

Ten or more counts support this clonotype. The CDR3 here is CASSQAPTGTGAYEQYF. In DNA form, the CDR3 reads TGTGCCAGCAGCCAAGCCCCAACCGGGACTGGCGCCTACGAGCAGTACTTC. This rearrangement joins TRBV4-2 to TRBJ2-7, with a weak D call TRBD2 (6 bases). The germline V and J ends were trimmed by 1 base and 2 bases, with 18 bases remaining between them. CDR3 size: 17 residues. The V gene's germline CDR1 is LGHNA and CDR2 YNFKEQ.

This clonotype was picked up many times. The chain uses TRBV7-6 and TRBJ2-7; TRBD1 aligns across 7 bases. V was pared by 1 base and J by 0 bases, with 9 bases of the junction left unmatched. The germline CDR1 and CDR2 sequences are SGHVS and FNYEAQ. This CDR3 has 17 amino acids. The CDR3 bases are TGTGCCAGCAGCTTAGGTAGCTATTGGGACAGCTCCTACGAGCAGTACTTC. Protein sequence: CASSLGSYWDSSYEQYF.

This clonotype was recorded at least ten times. J is TRBJ2-3 and V is TRBV14, with unresolved D. V was trimmed by 1 base and J by 2 bases, leaving 10 bases between them. The CDR3 sequence is 15 residues long. Germline values: CDR1 SGHDN, CDR2 FVKESK. This chain's CDR3 is CASSQGGTATDTQYF. CDR3 DNA: TGTGCCAGCAGCCAAGGCGGCACAGCCACAGATACGCAGTATTTT.

This clonotype was recorded at least ten times. The genes are TRBV6-2 or TRBV6-3 and TRBJ1-2, with TRBD1 as a possible D gene (5 bases). The CDR3 is 13 amino acids. Germline loops: CDR1 MNHEY, CDR2 SVGEGT. V lost 7 bases and J 5 bases, leaving 14 bases between the germline ends. Here the CDR3 reads CASTQGAAYGYTF. CDR3 sequence (DNA): TGTGCCAGCACCCAAGGGGCGGCTTATGGCTACACCTTC.

The table lists this clonotype with many counts. Mismatch with germline at one junction end may stem from a read error. The chain links TRBV12-3 or TRBV12-4 to TRBJ2-7; TRBD2 matches at 11 bases. CDR3 length equals 14 residues. The CDR3 spells CASRVAGGSFEQYF. The CDR3 DNA reads as TGTGCCAGCAGGGTAGCGGGGGGGTCCTTCGAGCAGTACTTC.